One and the same sample provided the 11 T cell receptor beta chains below, sequenced in a study of T cells and Merkel cell carcinoma outcomes (dated by TCRdb to the early 2020s). To prepare the library, the immunoSEQ multiplex PCR assay was applied. Drawn from immuneACCESS, this table holds only the in-frame rearrangements with V and J called that TCRdb kept. Clones are partly lost; checked studies trace under half to an unresolved V gene and leave the rest unexplained. The table for this sample lists 15,000 to 17,000 clones; about four fifths of them were counted only once. More than 7% of the sample comes from the top ten. The sample comprised tumor tissue from Merkel cell carcinoma. The receptors derive from a human donor with Merkel cell carcinoma.

Here the CDR3 reads CASAQGVQTQYF. The CDR3 bases are TGTGCCAGCGCCCAGGGGGTACAGACCCAGTACTTC. V gene TRBV2 combines with J gene TRBJ2-5; 7 nucleotides align to TRBD1. CDR1 is SNHLY, CDR2 FYNNEI, per germline. J gave up 6 bases and V 8 bases, and 6 bases lay outside the gene matches. The CDR3 extends over 12 amino acids.

By proportion, this clone is medium-sized. This sequence joins TRBV7-3 and TRBJ2-7; a possible D gene is TRBD1 (6 bases). The CDR3 consists of 15 residues. The germline CDR1 and CDR2 sequences are SGHTA and FQGTGA. Trimming took off 6 bases at V and 2 bases at J, with 17 bases between the two ends. The CDR3 DNA is TGTGCCAGCAGGCTAGGTCTGGGGGCTCCCTACGAGCAGTACTTC. Encoded protein: CASRLGLGAPYEQYF.

This clone appeared a few times. The chain carries TRBV29-1 and TRBJ2-1; weak D call: TRBD2 (6 bases). Germline CDR1 reads SQVTM; CDR2 reads ANQGSEA. The CDR3 sequence is 15 residues long. The ends were cut back, 2 bases at V and 3 bases at J, with 14 bases in the middle. The CDR3 sequence is CSVEQTGTFYNEQFF. In DNA, the CDR3 is TGCAGCGTTGAACAAACCGGGACTTTCTACAATGAGCAGTTCTTC.

The genes are TRBV11-1 and TRBJ2-1; D is unresolved. CDR1 is SGHAT, CDR2 FQDESV, per germline (reference sequence). Trimming pared 1 base from V and 8 bases from J, leaving 12 bases between. The CDR3 is made up of 14 amino acids. CDR3 bases: TGTGCCAGCAGCTTAGTCGGTCCGGAAGATGAGCAGTTCTTC. Protein sequence: CASSLVGPEDEQFF.

This chain joins TRBV18 and TRBJ1-4, with unresolved D. Trimming pared 5 bases from V and 5 bases from J, leaving 15 bases between. The CDR3 runs to 15 residues. CDR1 is KGHSH and CDR2 is LQKENI in the germline V gene. CDR3 sequence (DNA): TGTGCCAGCTCAAAGGCCCCGGAGGGAAATGAAAAACTGTTTTTT. Translated, it gives CASSKAPEGNEKLFF.

J is TRBJ1-1 and V is TRBV2; 7 bases match TRBD1. The V gene end was trimmed by 6 bases and the J gene end by 2 bases; junction bases not matched to a gene: 12. CDR3 size: 16 residues. Germline V lookup: CDR1 SNHLY, CDR2 FYNNEI. DNA of the CDR3: TGTGCCAGCAGCTCTCCCGGACAGGTGGTAAACACTGAAGCTTTCTTT. The encoded protein is CASSSPGQVVNTEAFF.

The chain combines TRBV5-1 with TRBJ1-1, with TRBD1 matching 7 bases. Germline trimming cut 3 bases from V and 4 bases from J; bases unmatched to any gene: 6. Per germline, CDR1 SGHRS and CDR2 YFSETQ. This CDR3 contains 14 residues. The CDR3 is CASSYDRAVTEAFF. The DNA of the CDR3 is TGCGCCAGCAGCTACGACAGGGCGGTCACTGAAGCTTTCTTT.

This clone was counted between two and nine times. The chain is built from TRBV27 and TRBJ2-5, with 8 bases lining up with TRBD2. The germline V gene has CDR1 MNHEY and CDR2 SMNVEV (reference sequence). J lost 1 base, V lost 5 bases, and 6 bases had no gene match. This CDR3 is 15 amino acids long. The CDR3 DNA follows: TGTGCCAGCAGTCCGTCAACTAGCGGCCAAGAGACCCAGTACTTC. Its protein is CASSPSTSGQETQYF.

V is TRBV5-1 and J is TRBJ2-5; D not resolved. There are 16 residues in the CDR3. Germline CDR1 and CDR2: SGHRS and YFSETQ. V was clipped by 0 bases and J by 4 bases, with 16 bases between them. CDR3 protein: CASSLGGSGDPETQYF. The DNA for the CDR3 is TGCGCCAGCAGCTTGGGGGGATCTGGGGATCCAGAGACCCAGTACTTC.

The chain links TRBV4-1 to TRBJ1-4; D may be TRBD1 (6 bases). V gave up 0 bases and J gave up 7 bases, with 18 bases separating them. Germline CDR1 MGHRA, CDR2 YSYEKL. The CDR3 is 17 residues long. CDR3 nucleotides: TGCGCCAGCAGCCAAGATCTTTTGTGGGGGCCGGGTGAAAAACTGTTTTTT. As protein: CASSQDLLWGPGEKLFF.

The chain links TRBV18 to TRBJ2-3; D is unclear. The V end was cut by 5 bases, the J end by 0 bases, with 18 bases between. Germline loops: CDR1 KGHSH, CDR2 LQKENI. This CDR3 contains 17 residues. The CDR3 sequence: CASSSDGLEGSTDTQYF. CDR3 DNA sequence: TGTGCCAGCTCATCAGACGGCCTAGAAGGTAGCACAGATACGCAGTATTTT.